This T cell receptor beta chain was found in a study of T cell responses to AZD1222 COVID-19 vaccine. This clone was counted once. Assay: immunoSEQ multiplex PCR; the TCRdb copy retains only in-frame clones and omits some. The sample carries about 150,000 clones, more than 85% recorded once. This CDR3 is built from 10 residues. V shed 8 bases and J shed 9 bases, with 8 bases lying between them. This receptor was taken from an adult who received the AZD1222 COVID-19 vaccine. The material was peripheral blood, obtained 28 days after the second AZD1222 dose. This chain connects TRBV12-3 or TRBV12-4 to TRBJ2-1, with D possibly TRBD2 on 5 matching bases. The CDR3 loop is CASGAGEQFF. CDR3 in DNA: TGTGCCAGCGGCGCGGGTGAGCAGTTCTTC.